The clone carrying this TCR beta chain appeared once. The data stem from a study of blood T cell repertoires in COVID-19. The CDR3 consists of 15 residues. V lost 0 bases, J lost 0 bases, and 7 bases lay in between. Germline-derived CDR1 and CDR2 are LGHDT and YNNKEL (reference sequence). Libraries were prepared by immunoSEQ multiplex PCR; TCRdb keeps only in-frame clonotypes and omits some of them. The table shows fewer than 450,000 clones, with 75% to 90% occurring only once. The sequence was collected from a woman in her forties or fifties with COVID-19, enrolled during active disease. The sequenced material came from peripheral blood. This chain connects TRBV3-1 (or the pseudogene TRBV3-2) to TRBJ2-3; D unclear. The DNA of the CDR3 is TGTGCCAGCAGCCAAGATGAGGAGAGCACAGATACGCAGTATTTT. Amino acids: CASSQDEESTDTQYF.